Each of the 11 T cell receptor beta chains below was sequenced from the same sample in a study of regulatory T cells in long-lasting Graves disease (dated by TCRdb to the early 2020s). The library was obtained by multiplex PCR. The instrument given in TCRdb is Illumina HiSeq 4000. TCR beta libraries were built with iRepertoire HTBI primers and Arm-PCR amplification of CDR3 regions. Through fastp at Q25 and MiXCR, TCRdb rebuilt clones from the public reads, retaining in-frame beta chains. When rows share a CDR3 protein, they turn into one entry using the most common DNA and genes. The sample records almost 350,000 distinct CDR3 sequences, less than 20% of which are singletons. The top ten clones comprise less than 35% of the sample. This specimen's time point label, interpreted: persistent/refractory GD, antithyroid drugs over 5 years with positive TRAb. For both TCR sequencing and RNA sequencing, RNA was extracted from PBMCs in TRIzol.

The sample was peripheral blood mononuclear cells (PBMCs), taken when the disease was refractory, from a patient treated with antithyroid drugs. The receptors shown here come from a female donor with Graves disease.

There are many counts of this clonotype. The chain links TRBV24-1 to TRBJ1-2; TRBD1 matches at 9 bases. Germline trimming cut 6 bases from V and 8 bases from J; bases unmatched to any gene: 6. The germline CDR1 and CDR2 sequences are KGHDR and SFDVKD. This CDR3 has 13 residues. The CDR3 nucleotides are TGTGCCACCAGTTCCTCGGACAGGGGCGGCTACACCTTC. Its translation: CATSSSDRGGYTF.

This clonotype was seen at least ten times. CDR3 nucleotides: TGTGCCAGCAGCCAAGACGGTACGGGACCATACGGCGAGCAGTACTTC. It encodes CASSQDGTGPYGEQYF. The chain employs TRBV3-1 and TRBJ2-7; D possibly matches TRBD1 or TRBD2 (5 bases each). CDR3 length: 16 amino acids. V dropped 0 bases and J dropped 6 bases, with 18 bases sitting between them. Looked up from germline, CDR1 is LGHDT and CDR2 is YNNKEL (reference sequence).

This clonotype was observed a few times. V is TRBV19 and J is TRBJ2-7, with 8 bases identical to TRBD1. Germline V gives CDR1 LNHDA, CDR2 SQIVND (reference sequence). The CDR3 runs to 14 residues. Germline trimming cut 5 bases from V and 1 base from J; bases unmatched to any gene: 4. CDR3 region: CASSSYRGSYEQYF. CDR3 DNA: TGTGCCAGTAGTTCTTACAGGGGGTCCTACGAGCAGTACTTC.

This chain joins TRBV5-1 and TRBJ2-7, with D tentatively TRBD2 (5 bases). Germline V CDR1 and CDR2: SGHRS, YFSETQ. Trimming shortened V by 4 bases and J by 3 bases, and 17 bases separated the two germline ends. This CDR3 has 15 residues. CDR3 loop: CASSAVEGDRYEQYF. In nucleotides, the CDR3 is TGCGCCAGCAGCGCCGTCGAGGGTGATCGCTACGAGCAGTACTTC.

Many counts were recorded for this clonotype. This chain connects TRBV2 to TRBJ2-6; D gene uncertain. The germline V gene encodes CDR1 SNHLY and CDR2 FYNNEI. This CDR3 region has 16 residues. Trimming shortened V by 5 bases and J by 4 bases, and 15 bases separated the two germline ends. CDR3 DNA: TGTGCCAGCAGTCCAACCCATGCTCCCGGGGCCAACGTCCTGACTTTC. Translating it yields CASSPTHAPGANVLTF.

As for this clonotype: Relative to the germline gene, one junction end is altered; a read error may explain this. The chain joins TRBV3-1 to TRBJ1-2, with TRBD1 identical over 7 bases. CDR3 length: 14 residues. CDR1 LGHDT and CDR2 YNNKEL come from the germline V gene (reference sequence). CDR3 loop: CASGHRDSHYGYTF. The CDR3 DNA reads as TGTGCCAGCGGCCACCGGGACAGCCACTATGGCTACACCTTC.

The table lists this clonotype with a few counts. V is TRBV7-2 and J is TRBJ2-6; D gene uncertain. The germline gives CDR1 SGHTA, CDR2 FQGNSA. V was clipped by 1 base and J by 2 bases, with 12 bases between them. This CDR3 has 17 residues. CDR3 DNA sequence: TGTGCCAGCAGCTTAGATCCCTTGTTCACTGGGGCCAACGTCCTGACTTTC. It translates to CASSLDPLFTGANVLTF.

This clonotype was recorded at least ten times. CDR3 bases: TGTGCCAGCAGCGAACCGGGAGTCCAAGAGACCCAGTACTTC. Translating gives CASSEPGVQETQYF. The chain is built from TRBV9 and TRBJ2-5; D is possibly TRBD2 (6 bases). Trimming took off 3 bases at V and 1 base at J, with 10 bases between the two ends. The CDR3 has 14 residues. Germline-derived CDR1 and CDR2 are SGDLS and YYNGEE.

This clonotype was recorded many times. The rearrangement links TRBV7-9 to TRBJ2-5; 11 bases align to TRBD1. Germline V gives CDR1 SEHNR, CDR2 FQNEAQ (reference sequence). The trim removed 5 bases at V and 5 bases at J, leaving 4 bases unmatched. The CDR3 is made up of 14 amino acids. CDR3 protein: CASSPDRGLETQYF. The DNA of the CDR3 is TGTGCCAGCAGCCCGGACAGGGGGCTTGAGACCCAGTACTTC.

This clonotype has just a few counts. Germline and junction disagree at one end, which may indicate a read error. The chain's CDR3 is CASSTGPTKAFF. CDR3 bases: TGTGCCAGCTCAACTGGGCCCACTAAAGCTTTCTTT. This rearrangement joins TRBV18 to TRBJ1-1; D ambiguous. Germline assignment: CDR1 KGHSH and CDR2 LQKENI. The CDR3 sequence is 12 residues long.

This clonotype was counted ten times or more. V is TRBV7-8 and J is TRBJ1-5, with 9 bases that match TRBD1. V was clipped by 5 bases and J by 6 bases; unmatched bases: 8. CDR3 size: 15 residues. Looked up from germline, CDR1 is SGHVS and CDR2 is FQNEAQ. The CDR3 region has the DNA TGTGCCAGCAGCCTCGACAGGGGGTGGGGTCAGCCCCAGCATTTT. It yields the protein CASSLDRGWGQPQHF.